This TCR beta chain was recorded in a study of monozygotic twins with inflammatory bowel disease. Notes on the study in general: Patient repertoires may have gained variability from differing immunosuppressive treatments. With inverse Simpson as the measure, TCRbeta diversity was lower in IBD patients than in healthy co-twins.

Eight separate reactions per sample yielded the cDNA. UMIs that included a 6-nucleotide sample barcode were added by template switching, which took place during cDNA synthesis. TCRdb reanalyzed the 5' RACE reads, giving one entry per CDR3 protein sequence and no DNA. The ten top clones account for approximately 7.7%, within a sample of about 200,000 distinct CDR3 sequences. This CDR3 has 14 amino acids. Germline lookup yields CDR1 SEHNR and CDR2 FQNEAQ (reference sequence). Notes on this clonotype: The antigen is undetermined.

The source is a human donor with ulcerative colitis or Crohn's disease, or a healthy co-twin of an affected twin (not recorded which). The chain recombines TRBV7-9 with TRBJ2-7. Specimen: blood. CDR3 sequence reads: CASSLGGGSYEQYF.